This T cell receptor (beta chain) was sequenced during a study of cytomegalovirus exposure and HLA in healthy donors. General study points: Most TCR beta V segments were productive about 87% or about 30% of the time in an earlier analysis. It was reportedly the case that the classifier diagnosed cytomegalovirus status with high specificity and sensitivity. Based on reports, TCR beta sequences accurately predicted HLA-A and HLA-B alleles for most subjects.

The PCR ran on 60 Vbeta and 13 Jbeta primers. In the original workflow: Later work found 65 million to 100 million unique TCR beta chains, with 9 million to 13 million shared. Sequencing used immunoSEQ multiplex PCR; TCRdb keeps in-frame clones, though not all of them. That table supplies the V and J calls and clone size; D and trimming were determined from the DNA. This table has about 230,000 clones, more than 75% appearing once. The V and J ends lost 6 bases and 9 bases, in that order; junction bases with no gene match: 9. Germline loops: CDR1 MNHEY, CDR2 SVGAGI. The CDR3 sequence is 15 residues long. Concerning this clone: Its target is not known.

The chain couples TRBV6-5 to TRBJ2-1; 12 bases are a match to TRBD2. This receptor was taken from a human donor in good health. The material sequenced was PBMCs. The CDR3 nucleotides are TGTGCCAGCAGCCCTTCTAGCGGGAGGGGTGTTGAGCAGTTCTTC. It translates to CASSPSSGRGVEQFF.